The sequence of this TCR beta chain was determined in a study of T cell clones after liver transplantation. In the study overall: TCRbeta sequencing after a pre-transplant mixed lymphocyte reaction identified graft-donor-reactive clones, later tracked in post-transplant blood. Three of eight recipients were HCV-positive; others had non-autoimmune, non-viral indications. Tolerant meant at least one year fully off immunosuppression without liver enzymes above twice normal.

Only in-frame clones appear in the TCRdb table, and some are missing; sequencing was by immunoSEQ multiplex PCR. The sample carries 55,000 to 75,000 clones, around 92% recorded once. The CDR3 contains 19 residues. The germline CDR1 and CDR2 sequences are SNHLY and FYNNEI. The ends lost 6 bases at V and 0 bases at J; junction bases unmatched: 15. Sequencing was performed on CD4+ T cells from blood, taken roughly 25 months after liver transplant. The sequence came from a human patient who received a liver transplant. Some T cells may have come from the graft donor. This chain connects TRBV2 to TRBJ2-5; 11 positions agree with TRBD2. CDR3 region: CASRGFGLAGGSYQETQYF. CDR3 coding DNA: TGTGCCAGCAGGGGGTTCGGACTAGCGGGCGGATCGTACCAAGAGACCCAGTACTTC.